These 22 T cell receptor beta chains originate from one sample sequenced in a study of blood T cells in healthy people across ages. With a J-beta primer mix and a sample-barcoded 5' primer, a second PCR ran roughly 6 to 12 cycles. Using its own MiXCR run on the 5' RACE reads, TCRdb lists one record per CDR3 protein. The data contain about 930,000 distinct CDR3 sequences, about 27% of them seen just once; the ten biggest clones take up roughly 10%. The same data also went into a second study, on T cells of mothers and their children.

The sample was blood. Receptors originate from a woman in her forties in good health.

Many counts were recorded for this clonotype. The genes are TRBV20-1 and TRBJ2-7, with 10 bases aligning to TRBD1. After removal of 1 base from V and 3 bases from J, the junction contained 0 bases not matched to a gene. Per the germline V gene, CDR1 is DFQATT and CDR2 is SNEGSKA (reference sequence). The CDR3 sequence is 13 residues long. Here the CDR3 DNA reads TGCAGTGCTAGAGGGACAGGGGGCTACGAGCAGTACTTC. Translation: CSARGTGGYEQYF.

About this clonotype itself: A much larger clone sits a single nucleotide away, making a read error possible. The rearrangement uses TRBV28 and TRBJ1-2; tentative D call: TRBD1 (6 bases). V was pared by 5 bases and J by 7 bases, with 14 bases between. Per the germline V gene, CDR1 is MDHEN and CDR2 is SYDVKM. This CDR3 has 13 amino acids. In DNA, the CDR3 is TGTGCCAGCAGTGGACAGAGTACCGGTGGCTACACCTTC. This codes for CASSGQSTGGYTF.

There are a few counts of this clonotype. An end of the junction differs from the germline gene, which may be a read error. The chain uses TRBV12-3 or TRBV12-4 and TRBJ2-3; 8 bases align to TRBD2. The CDR3 is 15 residues long. In DNA, the CDR3 is TGTGCCAGCAGCTTAGGACTAGCCAGCGCAGATACGCAGTATTTT. This translates into CASSLGLASADTQYF.

To note about this clonotype: This may be a read error, as it is one base from a much larger clone. The chain recombines TRBV7-2 with TRBJ1-2; 12 nucleotides align to TRBD1. In germline, CDR1 is SGHTA, CDR2 FQGNSA. J gave up 12 bases and V 3 bases, and 8 bases lay outside the gene matches. The CDR3 length is 14 residues. CDR3 loop: CASSLGQGARGHTF. The CDR3 nucleotides are TGTGCCAGCAGCTTGGGACAGGGGGCTCGGGGCCACACCTTC. The full variable domain, rest sourced from reference TRBV7-2 and TRBJ1-2, is GAGVSQSPSNKVTEKGKDVELRCDPISGHTALYWYRQSLGQGLEFLIYFQGNSAPDKSGLPSDRFSAERTGGSVSTLTIQRTQQEDSAVYLCASSLGQGARGHTFGSGTRLTVV.

This clonotype was seen only a few times. The chain couples TRBV7-2 to TRBJ1-3; D unclear. The V end lost 7 bases, the J end lost 0 bases, and 13 bases lay between the germline ends. In germline, CDR1 is SGHTA, CDR2 FQGNSA. The CDR3 is made up of 15 amino acids. CDR3 loop: CASTFRRSSGNTIYF. The CDR3 DNA is TGTGCCAGCACCTTCCGACGGAGCTCTGGAAACACCATATATTTT.

The J gene is TRBJ2-7, the V gene TRBV19, with D possibly being TRBD1 (5 bases). V shed 7 bases and J shed 3 bases, with 13 bases lying between them. CDR1 is LNHDA and CDR2 is SQIVND in the germline V gene (reference sequence). The CDR3 loop spans 13 amino acids. Written as DNA, the CDR3 is TGTGCCAGTACCCCACGGCAGGGCTACGAGCAGTACTTC. Translating it yields CASTPRQGYEQYF.

The chain joins TRBV20-1 to TRBJ1-1; tentatively, D is TRBD1 (5 bases). Germline CDR1 and CDR2: DFQATT and SNEGSKA (reference sequence). CDR3 size: 14 residues. V lost 0 bases and J 4 bases, leaving 12 bases between the germline ends. The CDR3 sequence is CSARDQAGPTEAFF. For the CDR3, the DNA is TGCAGTGCTAGAGATCAGGCAGGGCCCACTGAAGCTTTCTTT.

The V gene is TRBV4-3, the J gene TRBJ1-4; D unclear. CDR1 LGHNA and CDR2 YSLEER come from the germline V gene. The CDR3 totals 12 residues. Trimming took 2 bases from V and 11 from J, leaving 9 bases between them. CDR3 protein: CASSQTKGKLFF. Here the CDR3 DNA reads TGCGCCAGCAGCCAAACGAAAGGGAAACTGTTTTTT.

This clonotype was seen repeatedly, ten times or more. The chain couples TRBV3-1 to TRBJ2-6, with TRBD2 as a possible D gene (6 bases). Between the trimmed V and J ends, which lost 1 base and 1 base, there was a span of 11 bases. CDR1 is LGHDT and CDR2 is YNNKEL in the germline V gene (reference sequence). The CDR3 totals 17 residues. CDR3 sequence (DNA): TGTGCCAGCAGCCAAGGTGGAGGGATTTCTGGGGCCAACGTCCTGACTTTC. Translated, it gives CASSQGGGISGANVLTF.

This clonotype has only a few counts. The chain is built from TRBV28 and TRBJ1-2; D is possibly TRBD1 (5 bases). Looked up from germline, CDR1 is MDHEN and CDR2 is SYDVKM. The CDR3 has 15 residues. V was pared by 6 bases and J by 2 bases, with 16 bases between. DNA of the CDR3: TGTGCCAGCAGGAAATATGCGGGGGGGAACTATGGCTACACCTTC. This translates into CASRKYAGGNYGYTF.

This clonotype was detected many times. This sequence joins TRBV10-3 and TRBJ2-7; 10 nucleotides match TRBD1. The V and J ends lost 3 bases and 2 bases, in that order; junction bases with no gene match: 4. This CDR3 has 15 residues. The V gene's germline CDR1 is ENHRY and CDR2 SYGVKD. As DNA, the CDR3 is TGTGCCATCAGTGATCCCGGGACAGGGGCCTACGAGCAGTACTTC. Translation: CAISDPGTGAYEQYF.

This chain connects TRBV6-1 to TRBJ2-5; the D gene is possibly TRBD2 (5 bases). This CDR3 comprises 15 residues. The V gene lost 7 bases and the J gene lost 3 bases, with 18 bases spanning the gap. Per the germline V gene, CDR1 is MNHNS and CDR2 is SASEGT. CDR3 sequence: CASNEGFGAKETQYF. CDR3 nucleotides: TGTGCCAGCAACGAGGGTTTTGGCGCAAAAGAGACCCAGTACTTC.

The table lists this clonotype with many counts. The chain links TRBV29-1 to TRBJ2-7; no firm D call. The CDR3 has 13 amino acids. Germline assignment: CDR1 SQVTM and CDR2 ANQGSEA. V lost 2 bases and J lost 0, with 8 bases in between. CDR3 sequence: CSVESDSSYEQYF. The CDR3 nucleotides are TGCAGCGTTGAATCGGATAGCTCCTACGAGCAGTACTTC.

This chain connects TRBV5-1 to TRBJ1-4, with 7 nucleotides matching TRBD1. Per the germline V gene, CDR1 is SGHRS and CDR2 is YFSETQ. The V segment lost 4 bases and the J segment 6 bases; nucleotides outside the gene matches: 12. There are 16 residues in the CDR3. CDR3 coding DNA: TGCGCCAGCAGCGACCGACAGGGAAGGAGTGATGAAAAACTGTTTTTT. This codes for CASSDRQGRSDEKLFF.

V usage is TRBV20-1 and J usage is TRBJ1-6; D uncertain. Germline CDR1 and CDR2: DFQATT and SNEGSKA (reference sequence). This CDR3 has 12 residues. CDR3 in DNA: TGCAGCGTAGGCAGAGTGAATTCACCCCTCCACTTT. Encoded protein: CSVGRVNSPLHF.

About this clonotype itself: This may come from a read error, since a much larger clone is one base off. The CDR3: CASSHSTGSQPQHF. The CDR3, as DNA: TGTGCCAGCAGCCATTCTACGGGGAGTCAGCCCCAGCATTTT. The chain links TRBV3-1 to TRBJ1-5; D is unresolved. This CDR3 has 14 amino acids. V was clipped by 3 bases and J by 6 bases, with 12 bases between them. CDR1 and CDR2 (germline): LGHDT, YNNKEL (reference sequence).

The chain couples TRBV20-1 to TRBJ1-4, with D possibly being TRBD1 (6 bases). V was pared by 6 bases and J by 7 bases, with 15 bases between. Germline CDR1 reads DFQATT; CDR2 reads SNEGSKA (reference sequence). The length of the CDR3 is 13 residues. The CDR3 here is CSATGTYGEKLFF. CDR3 DNA: TGCAGTGCAACCGGGACATATGGTGAAAAACTGTTTTTT.

This clonotype was picked up many times. An end of the junction does not agree with germline; a read error may underlie this. The chain uses TRBV7-7 and TRBJ2-3; the D is unclear. The CDR3 is made up of 14 amino acids. The V gene's germline CDR1 is SSHAT and CDR2 FNYEAQ (reference sequence). CDR3 sequence reads: CASSPGFSTDTQYF. The DNA for the CDR3 is TGTGCTAGCAGCCCCGGGTTCAGCACAGATACGCAGTATTTT.

The rearrangement joins TRBV7-9 to TRBJ2-1; D is uncertain. CDR3 length: 14 residues. Germline CDR1 SEHNR, CDR2 FQNEAQ (reference sequence). V dropped 5 bases and J dropped 8 bases, with 16 bases sitting between them. DNA of the CDR3: TGTGCCAGCAGCCGCGATCAACTTGACGATGAGCAGTTCTTC. Translated, it gives CASSRDQLDDEQFF.

This clonotype was counted only a few times. The J gene is TRBJ2-7, the V gene TRBV7-2, with 7 bases fitting TRBD1. Germline CDR1 is SGHTA and CDR2 is FQGNSA. The CDR3 has 15 amino acids. V gave up 1 base and J gave up 3 bases; unmatched junction bases: 6. Written as DNA, the CDR3 is TGTGCCAGCAGCTTAGGGGAAGGGGGCTACTACGAGCAGTACTTC. Translation gives CASSLGEGGYYEQYF.

This clonotype has more than one count but fewer than ten. The chain joins TRBV12-3 or TRBV12-4 to TRBJ1-5; D call uncertain. The CDR3 runs 15 residues. Trimming pared 1 base from V and 1 base from J, leaving 8 bases between. CDR3 DNA: TGTGCCAGCAGTTTAGTTGGGCGGAGCAATCAGCCCCAGCATTTT. This sequence encodes CASSLVGRSNQPQHF.

This clonotype was detected once. The chain joins TRBV28 to TRBJ1-5, with D uncertain. V shed 9 bases and J shed 1 base, with 13 bases lying between them. Germline assignment: CDR1 MDHEN and CDR2 SYDVKM. The length of the CDR3 is 14 residues. As DNA, the CDR3 is TGTGCCAGTAGTGAGATTAGGAGCAATCAGCCCCAGCATTTT. Translating it yields CASSEIRSNQPQHF.